This T cell receptor (beta chain) was retrieved from a study of beta chain features in type 1 diabetes. Investigators reverse transcribed all isolated RNA, so they sequenced expressed TCRB transcripts. Some clones are missing from TCRdb's copy, which holds only in-frame ones; the method was immunoSEQ multiplex PCR. The repertoire holds 810,000 or so clones, with 15% to 20% as singletons. CDR3 length: 15 amino acids. With 0 bases clipped from V and 4 bases from J, the junction kept 7 bases outside the gene matches. Germline V CDR1 and CDR2: SGDLS, YYNGEE. Study-level findings and limits: Patients showed naive, central memory and Treg TCRB repertoires that appeared more similar than those of healthy donors.

The count of this clone is one. Its antigen is unidentified. The sample taken for sequencing was naive CD4+ T cells from blood. This clonotype was obtained from a woman under 30 in good health. V gene TRBV9 combines with J gene TRBJ2-7, with 7 bases aligning to TRBD1. DNA for the CDR3: TGTGCCAGCAGCGTAGGGCGACAGGGTGGGTACGAGCAGTACTTC. Its protein product is CASSVGRQGGYEQYF.